The rows below give T cell receptor beta chains drawn from one sample of a study of T cell responses to AZD1222 COVID-19 vaccine. Produced via immunoSEQ multiplex PCR; TCRdb's table is partial and in-frame only. The sample records approximately 110,000 clones, 75% to 90% being singletons. The starting material was peripheral blood, obtained 28 days after the second AZD1222 dose. All receptors come from an adult who received the AZD1222 COVID-19 vaccine. The CDR3 runs from the conserved cysteine through the conserved F or W. The D gene is left open where the match is weak. Not every row has a clone size; where given, it reads once, few, many or a size class.

clone size: once
D gene: TRBD1
J gene: TRBJ1-2
V gene: TRBV5-6
CDR3 protein: CASSHQGGYGYTF
CDR3 DNA: TGTGCCAGCAGCCACCAGGGGGGCTATGGCTACACCTTC

clone size: -
D gene: TRBD1
J gene: TRBJ1-2
V gene: TRBV6-5
CDR3 protein: CASRPQTGGARGYTF
CDR3 DNA: TGTGCCAGCAGACCCCAGACAGGGGGCGCGCGGGGCTACACCTTC

clone size: -
D gene: -
J gene: TRBJ1-3
V gene: TRBV7-2
CDR3 protein: CASSGAGIGSGNTIYF
CDR3 DNA: TGTGCCAGCAGCGGGGCAGGGATAGGATCTGGAAACACCATATATTTT

clone size: -
D gene: -
J gene: TRBJ1-1
V gene: TRBV28
CDR3 protein: CASLRRENTEAFF
CDR3 DNA: TGTGCCAGCCTGAGACGGGAGAACACTGAAGCTTTCTTT

clone size: -
D gene: -
J gene: TRBJ1-5
V gene: TRBV5-1
CDR3 protein: CASSLGGGLHQPQHF
CDR3 DNA: TGCGCCAGCAGCTTGGGAGGGGGTCTGCATCAGCCCCAGCATTTT

clone size: -
D gene: -
J gene: TRBJ1-1
V gene: TRBV6-1
CDR3 protein: CASRALQGNTEAFF
CDR3 DNA: TGTGCCAGCAGAGCCCTACAGGGGAACACTGAAGCTTTCTTT

clone size: -
D gene: TRBD1
J gene: TRBJ2-5
V gene: TRBV19
CDR3 protein: CASRSQGGGETQYF
CDR3 DNA: TGTGCCAGTAGATCACAGGGGGGAGGAGAGACCCAGTACTTC

clone size: -
D gene: -
J gene: TRBJ1-1
V gene: TRBV29-1
CDR3 protein: CSVERGENTEAFF
CDR3 DNA: TGCAGCGTTGAACGGGGAGAGAACACTGAAGCTTTCTTT

clone size: -
D gene: -
J gene: TRBJ2-1
V gene: TRBV9
CDR3 protein: CASSPGHGSYNEQFF
CDR3 DNA: TGTGCCAGCAGCCCCGGGCACGGCTCCTACAATGAGCAGTTCTTC

clone size: -
D gene: -
J gene: TRBJ2-7
V gene: TRBV9
CDR3 protein: CASSRRPGSIYEQYF
CDR3 DNA: TGTGCCAGCAGCCGACGTCCCGGCAGTATCTACGAGCAGTACTTC

clone size: once
D gene: -
J gene: TRBJ1-2
V gene: TRBV28
CDR3 protein: CASSLLSGDYGYTF
CDR3 DNA: TGTGCCAGCAGTTTATTGTCGGGAGACTATGGCTACACCTTC

clone size: -
D gene: -
J gene: TRBJ1-2
V gene: TRBV5-1
CDR3 protein: CASSLGDLSGDGYTF
CDR3 DNA: TGCGCCAGCAGCTTGGGGGACCTCTCTGGGGATGGCTACACCTTC

clone size: -
D gene: TRBD2
J gene: TRBJ2-2
V gene: TRBV28
CDR3 protein: CASSIAGANTGELFF
CDR3 DNA: TGTGCCAGCAGCATAGCGGGAGCTAACACCGGGGAGCTGTTTTTT

clone size: once
D gene: -
J gene: TRBJ1-2
V gene: TRBV18
CDR3 protein: CASSQTPNPFYGYTF
CDR3 DNA: TGTGCCAGCTCACAGACTCCAAATCCCTTCTATGGCTACACCTTC

clone size: -
D gene: -
J gene: TRBJ2-7
V gene: TRBV28
CDR3 protein: CASTLFPSYEQYF
CDR3 DNA: TGTGCCAGCACCCTATTCCCATCCTACGAGCAGTACTTC

clone size: -
D gene: -
J gene: TRBJ2-7
V gene: TRBV28
CDR3 protein: CASSLEGPYEQYF
CDR3 DNA: TGTGCCAGCAGTTTAGAGGGCCCGTACGAGCAGTACTTC

clone size: -
D gene: -
J gene: TRBJ1-5
V gene: TRBV18
CDR3 protein: CASSGGSNQPQHF
CDR3 DNA: TGTGCCAGCTCCGGGGGTAGCAATCAGCCCCAGCATTTT

clone size: -
D gene: -
J gene: TRBJ2-1
V gene: TRBV9
CDR3 protein: CASSKVLGGSYNEQFF
CDR3 DNA: TGTGCCAGCAGCAAAGTTTTGGGGGGCTCCTACAATGAGCAGTTCTTC

clone size: -
D gene: -
J gene: TRBJ1-4
V gene: TRBV11-2
CDR3 protein: CASSPHVVSEKLFF
CDR3 DNA: TGTGCCAGCAGCCCCCACGTCGTGAGTGAAAAACTGTTTTTT

clone size: -
D gene: -
J gene: TRBJ2-5
V gene: TRBV14
CDR3 protein: CASSQEWGPYQETQYF
CDR3 DNA: TGTGCCAGCAGCCAAGAGTGGGGTCCGTACCAAGAGACCCAGTACTTC

clone size: -
D gene: -
J gene: TRBJ2-7
V gene: TRBV6-1
CDR3 protein: CASSETLGVGISYEQYF
CDR3 DNA: TGTGCCAGCAGTGAAACGTTGGGGGTGGGTATCTCCTACGAGCAGTACTTC

clone size: -
D gene: TRBD2
J gene: TRBJ2-5
V gene: TRBV11-2
CDR3 protein: CASWGGASGREETQYF
CDR3 DNA: TGTGCCAGCTGGGGCGGGGCTAGCGGGAGGGAAGAGACCCAGTACTTC

clone size: -
D gene: TRBD1
J gene: TRBJ1-4
V gene: TRBV5-4
CDR3 protein: CASSADRGPNEKLFF
CDR3 DNA: TGTGCCAGCAGCGCCGACAGGGGGCCTAATGAAAAACTGTTTTTT

clone size: -
D gene: -
J gene: TRBJ1-1
V gene: TRBV15
CDR3 protein: CATSRQTEAFF
CDR3 DNA: TGTGCCACCAGCAGACAAACTGAAGCTTTCTTT

clone size: -
D gene: -
J gene: TRBJ2-1
V gene: TRBV29-1
CDR3 protein: CSVSGQLNEQFF
CDR3 DNA: TGCAGCGTTTCTGGACAACTCAATGAGCAGTTCTTC

clone size: -
D gene: -
J gene: TRBJ1-1
V gene: TRBV14
CDR3 protein: CASSQYTGNTEAFF
CDR3 DNA: TGTGCCAGCAGCCAATATACCGGGAACACTGAAGCTTTCTTT

clone size: once
D gene: -
J gene: TRBJ2-5
V gene: TRBV20-1
CDR3 protein: CSAKKGETQYF
CDR3 DNA: TGCAGTGCCAAGAAGGGTGAGACCCAGTACTTC

clone size: -
D gene: TRBD2
J gene: TRBJ2-1
V gene: TRBV30
CDR3 protein: CAWSLAGGSYNEQFF
CDR3 DNA: TGTGCCTGGAGCCTAGCGGGAGGATCCTACAATGAGCAGTTCTTC

clone size: -
D gene: -
J gene: TRBJ1-2
V gene: TRBV28
CDR3 protein: CASSREGGTNYGYTF
CDR3 DNA: TGTGCCAGCAGTCGGGAGGGAGGCACTAACTATGGCTACACCTTC

clone size: few
D gene: -
J gene: TRBJ1-3
V gene: TRBV6-5
CDR3 protein: CASTSQGAAGNTIYF
CDR3 DNA: TGTGCCAGCACATCACAGGGCGCCGCTGGAAACACCATATATTTT

clone size: -
D gene: -
J gene: TRBJ2-7
V gene: TRBV29-1
CDR3 protein: CSVGAGNEQYF
CDR3 DNA: TGCAGCGTTGGGGCGGGGAACGAGCAGTACTTC

clone size: -
D gene: TRBD1
J gene: TRBJ1-1
V gene: TRBV3-1/TRBV3-2
CDR3 protein: CASSQEGTVRVGAFF
CDR3 DNA: TGTGCCAGCAGCCAAGAGGGGACAGTTCGGGTCGGAGCTTTCTTT

clone size: -
D gene: TRBD1
J gene: TRBJ2-7
V gene: TRBV7-2
CDR3 protein: CASSLGQASSYEQYF
CDR3 DNA: TGTGCCAGCAGCTTGGGACAGGCGAGCTCCTACGAGCAGTACTTC

clone size: -
D gene: TRBD1
J gene: TRBJ1-2
V gene: TRBV19
CDR3 protein: CASSLTGTDGYTF
CDR3 DNA: TGTGCCAGTAGCCTTACCGGGACAGATGGCTACACCTTC